The 13 T cell receptor beta chains presented below share a single source sample, sequenced in a study of siplizumab effects on memory and regulatory T cells. Clones were sequenced by immunoSEQ multiplex PCR, and TCRdb holds only the in-frame ones, with some missing. The sample lists 95,000 to 100,000 clones; about nine tenths were seen once. Sequencing input: non-Treg CD4+ T cells sorted from blood. The source is a human donor in good health.

The rearrangement links TRBV7-2 to TRBJ2-2, with TRBD2 matching 8 bases. Germline CDR1 is SGHTA and CDR2 is FQGNSA. Germline trimming cut 5 bases from V and 11 bases from J; bases unmatched to any gene: 7. The CDR3 totals 13 residues. The CDR3 reads CASSPSGRRELFF. The CDR3 DNA sequence: TGTGCCAGCAGCCCGAGCGGGAGACGAGAGCTGTTTTTT. Using reference TRBV7-2 and TRBJ2-2 for the parts outside the CDR3, the full variable domain is GAGVSQSPSNKVTEKGKDVELRCDPISGHTALYWYRQSLGQGLEFLIYFQGNSAPDKSGLPSDRFSAERTGGSVSTLTIQRTQQEDSAVYLCASSPSGRRELFFGEGSRLTVL.

This chain connects TRBV7-8 to TRBJ2-5; 12 bases map to TRBD2. CDR3 length equals 16 residues. Germline assignment: CDR1 SGHVS and CDR2 FQNEAQ. With 6 bases clipped from V and 4 bases from J, the junction kept 9 bases outside the gene matches. The CDR3 nucleotides read TGTGCCAGCAGGGGGGGCGGACTAGCGGGATCAGAGACCCAGTACTTC. It translates to CASRGGGLAGSETQYF. The entire variable domain, with the rest obtained from reference TRBV7-8 and TRBJ2-5, is as follows: GAGVSQSPRYKVAKRGQDVALRCDPISGHVSLFWYQQALGQGPEFLTYFQNEAQLDKSGLPSDRFFAERPEGSVSTLKIQRTQQEDSAVYLCASRGGGLAGSETQYFGPGTRLLVL.

The chain recombines TRBV7-6 with TRBJ1-5; D call uncertain. This CDR3 region has 16 residues. The germline V and J ends were trimmed by 4 bases and 3 bases, with 16 bases remaining between them. Germline V gives CDR1 SGHVS, CDR2 FNYEAQ. The CDR3 here is CASSSTAGSPNQPQHF. Here the CDR3 DNA reads TGTGCCAGCAGCTCGACCGCGGGGTCCCCCAATCAGCCCCAGCATTTT.

V is TRBV7-9 and J is TRBJ2-2, with TRBD2 matching over 8 bases. The CDR3 is made up of 13 amino acids. Germline V gene data show CDR1 as SEHNR and CDR2 as FQNEAQ (reference sequence). The trim removed 4 bases at V and 6 bases at J, leaving 1 base unmatched. The CDR3 bases are TGTGCCAGCAGCTCCGGGGGGGCCGGGGAGCTGTTTTTT. Its protein is CASSSGGAGELFF.

The rearrangement joins TRBV28 to TRBJ1-2; TRBD1 agrees at 12 bases. With V trimmed by 3 bases and J by 7 bases, 3 bases remained unmatched. Germline V gene sequence: CDR1 MDHEN, CDR2 SYDVKM. The CDR3 contains 14 residues. CDR3 in amino acids: CASSLGQGAGGYTF. Here the CDR3 DNA reads TGTGCCAGCAGTTTGGGACAGGGGGCTGGTGGCTACACCTTC.

This chain joins TRBV28 and TRBJ1-2; unclear D gene. Germline V gene data show CDR1 as MDHEN and CDR2 as SYDVKM. V shed 5 bases and J shed 4 bases, with 14 bases lying between them. The CDR3 extends over 14 amino acids. The CDR3 spells CASSGPGNSYGYTF. DNA of the CDR3: TGTGCCAGCAGTGGCCCGGGGAATAGCTATGGCTACACCTTC.

The chain recombines TRBV4-1 with TRBJ1-2, with D possibly TRBD1 on 5 matching bases. The CDR3 sequence is 15 residues long. The germline V and J ends were trimmed by 4 bases and 3 bases, with 15 bases remaining between them. Per germline, CDR1 MGHRA and CDR2 YSYEKL. CDR3 nucleotide sequence: TGCGCCAGCAGCCGGGGGGAGGGATTGGACTATGGCTACACCTTC. Translation: CASSRGEGLDYGYTF.

The chain combines TRBV10-3 with TRBJ2-7, with 7 bases identical to TRBD2. Germline V gene lookup returns CDR1 ENHRY and CDR2 SYGVKD. Germline trimming cut 3 bases from V and 0 bases from J; bases unmatched to any gene: 2. The CDR3 has 14 residues. CDR3 sequence: CAISEPGGSYEQYF. CDR3 coding DNA: TGTGCCATCAGTGAACCGGGAGGCTCCTACGAGCAGTACTTC.

The rearrangement joins TRBV6-6 to TRBJ1-4; 8 bases are a match to TRBD1. The length of the CDR3 is 14 residues. The junction had 8 bases not matched to a gene; V was cut back by 6 bases and J by 8 bases. CDR1 is MNHNY and CDR2 is SVGAGI in the germline V gene (reference sequence). CDR3 protein: CASRLTGEVEKLFF. CDR3 DNA: TGTGCCAGCAGACTGACAGGGGAGGTCGAAAAACTGTTTTTT.

This clone was seen only once. J is TRBJ2-3 and V is TRBV11-2; 11 nucleotides line up with TRBD2. In germline, CDR1 is SGHAT, CDR2 FQNNGV. With 6 bases clipped from V and 3 bases from J, the junction kept 5 bases outside the gene matches. The CDR3 is made up of 15 amino acids. CDR3 protein: CASSISGRATDTQYF. As DNA, the CDR3 is TGTGCCAGCAGTATTAGCGGGAGGGCTACAGATACGCAGTATTTT.

The chain recombines TRBV5-6 with TRBJ1-5, with D unresolved. The ends were cut back, 1 base at V and 4 bases at J, with 6 bases in the middle. The CDR3 extends over 13 amino acids. Germline V CDR1 and CDR2: SGHDT, YYEEEE. This CDR3 is CASSLFGNQPQHF. Written as DNA, the CDR3 is TGTGCCAGCAGCTTGTTCGGAAATCAGCCCCAGCATTTT.

The chain carries TRBV5-5 and TRBJ1-4; 8 bases match TRBD1. The junction had 8 bases not matched to a gene; V was cut back by 3 bases and J by 1 base. The CDR3 contains 17 residues. Germline V lookup: CDR1 SGHKS, CDR2 YYEKEE (reference sequence). DNA for the CDR3: TGTGCCAGCAGCTCCCTCGGACAGGGTCTAACTAATGAAAAACTGTTTTTT. Amino acid sequence: CASSSLGQGLTNEKLFF.

In regard to this clone: A read error may account for a junction end that differs from germline. The same CDR3 is also encoded by other DNA sequences in this sample. The genes are TRBV14 and TRBJ1-2; D is unresolved. The CDR3 has 11 amino acids. The germline V gene has CDR1 SGHDN and CDR2 FVKESK. The CDR3 spells CASSTGYGYTF. The DNA for the CDR3 is TGTGCCAGCAGTACTGGATATGGCTACACTTTC.